This T cell receptor (beta chain) originates from a study of blood T cell repertoires in COVID-19 (dated by TCRdb to between 2020 and 2021). At the level of the whole study: Samples from collaborators originated in the United States, Italy and Spain and spanned both the acute and convalescent phases of COVID-19. Nearly every sample came with metadata listing a de-identified subject ID, COVID-19 status, age in years and sex. The repertoires were made available in a free public database intended to serve as a resource for research on the immune response to SARS-CoV-2. Deeply sampled blood TCRbeta repertoires from subjects exposed to, actively infected with, or recovered from COVID-19 were included in the dataset. Where available, HLA class I and class II types were taken from metadata supplied by the sample provider and were not determined by assay-based typing. The material from the prospective study consisted of cDNA or gDNA derived from T cells, B-cell-depleted T cells, or PBMCs. Samples came from the ongoing ImmuneRACE study (first 160 participants) plus 1,254 subjects from 6 global collaborators. Overall study outcomes, separate from this receptor: The quantity of clinical and demographic metadata differed by source and by participant and was supplied without curation.

The V end loses 4 bases and the J end loses 3 bases, and a stretch of 11 bases separates them. The CDR3 goes from the cysteine to the phenylalanine over 13 residues. Only the CDR3 DNA is retained, 39 bases long and in frame from the first base. Based on the germline V gene, the CDR1 and CDR2 sequences are SGHDT and YYEEEE. TCRbeta CDR3 regions were amplified from genomic DNA using the immunoSEQ Assay, a bias-controlled multiplex PCR. On the authors' methods: The number of nucleated cells in each sample was estimated from the amplification of reference gene primers within the assay. To quantify the absolute abundance of each unique TCRbeta CDR3 rearrangement, sequence reads were collapsed and filtered. For each sample, productive Simpson clonality was calculated as the square root of Simpson's diversity index across productive rearrangements. In TCRdb, the immuneACCESS table is reduced to in-frame sequences with V and J assigned. These tables do not hold every clone; where another copy was compared, an unresolved V gene accounts for under half, and the others remain unexplained. V, J and clone size are those of that table, while D and trimming were read from the DNA. The sample records approximately 300,000 clones, under 95% of which are singletons. The top ten clonotypes cover 2% to 3% of the sample.

A remark on this clone: The antigen this receptor binds is unknown. No base qualities exist here, and no much larger clone lies one base off it.

Participants in the prospective study were enrolled through a virtual design, were aged about 18 to 100 years, and lived in roughly 24 United States geographic areas. Cohort assignment in the prospective study relied on participant-reported clinical history from a screening survey and a study questionnaire. ImmuneRACE Cohort 3 recovered participants were defined by two consecutive negative NP/OP PCR tests, healthcare professional clearance, or symptom resolution. Mobile phlebotomists in the prospective study collected whole blood, serum and a nasopharyngeal or oropharyngeal swab from every participant. Prospective study participants could optionally give additional blood draws and questionnaires over a roughly 2-month period. Before DNA extraction, prospective study blood samples were shipped either frozen or at room temperature.

This receptor was identified in a man in his sixties who had recovered from COVID-19. The receptor chain draws on TRBV5-6 and TRBJ2-7, and TRBD1 may be the D gene, going by 6 matching bases. Sequenced input: PBMCs or T cells enriched from blood (not recorded which). The CDR3 protein is CASSPGTLYEQYF. The DNA sequence is given as TGTGCCAGCAGCCCCGGGACACTCTACGAGCAGTACTTC.